Listed below are T cell receptor beta chains from one sample, sequenced in a study of cytotoxic CD8 clonotypes in ibrutinib-treated CLL. TCRdb's copy holds only in-frame clones and misses some; the assay was immunoSEQ multiplex PCR. This sample carries tens of thousands of clones, 56% of them seen once, and the ten largest clones take 20%. This material consisted of PBMCs, taken after 24 months of ibrutinib treatment. These receptor sequences come from a human donor with chronic lymphocytic leukemia. Each CDR3 is given without its conserved first and last residue. D genes are given only for firm matches. Not all rows give a size; the values are once, few, many and, for expanded clones, a class.

j_call v_call d_call clone_size cdr3_aa
TRBJ1-1 TRBV2 NA NA ASSEDQEAF
TRBJ1-2 TRBV4-2 NA NA ASSQDGGQGGFIYGYT
TRBJ1-2 TRBV2 NA NA ASSYSGRIEHGYT
TRBJ1-1 TRBV5-6 TRBD1 few ASSVRGRSGEAF
TRBJ1-1 TRBV4-1 NA NA ASSQALVVTEAF
TRBJ2-2 TRBV7-2 NA few ASSLPGGLSKGELF
TRBJ2-2 TRBV11-2 NA NA ASSPTGRRGYNGELF
TRBJ2-5 TRBV5-6 TRBD1 NA ASSFLDRAETQY
TRBJ1-2 TRBV28 NA NA GVGSGYT
TRBJ1-6 TRBV15 NA NA ATSRVRGGVYNSPLH
TRBJ2-3 TRBV29-1 TRBD2 NA SVDGSGRADTQY
TRBJ2-1 TRBV4-2 TRBD1 few ASSPQGQGVGNEQF
TRBJ2-1 TRBV28 NA NA ASSSILAFPFYFYNEQF
TRBJ1-1 TRBV29-1 NA NA SVAPNTEAF
TRBJ2-7 TRBV18 NA NA ASSPTTGITGYEQY
TRBJ1-2 TRBV6-5 NA once ASGRAGRT
TRBJ1-3 TRBV7-9 NA once ASSSSGVGNTIY
TRBJ2-1 TRBV5-4 TRBD2 few ASSQDSGSSYNEQF
TRBJ2-7 TRBV5-1 NA NA ASSSQGGPSYEQY
TRBJ2-5 TRBV2 NA NA ASSTGFNRRETQY
TRBJ2-7 TRBV18 NA NA ASSPLGLAGHEQY
TRBJ1-1 TRBV6-1 NA few ASRPGRMNTEAF
TRBJ2-1 TRBV5-1 NA NA ASSLVAEGNEQF
TRBJ2-7 TRBV5-1 TRBD1 NA ASSLRDRSGEQY
TRBJ2-3 TRBV19 TRBD2 NA ASSIGGVISDTQY
TRBJ2-7 TRBV27 NA NA ASSLRAGFFYEQY
TRBJ1-2 TRBV27 NA NA ASSLSETNYGYT
TRBJ2-1 TRBV6-5 TRBD2 NA ASSPTSGAHNEQF
TRBJ1-2 TRBV28 NA few ASSSRITTGKDGYT
TRBJ1-4 TRBV9 NA NA ASSQEDEKLF
TRBJ2-3 TRBV7-9 TRBD2 few ASSILAGGRDTQY
TRBJ2-7 TRBV27 NA few ASSPRSSYEQY
TRBJ2-7 TRBV5-1 TRBD1 NA ASSSRQGVTYEQY
TRBJ2-3 TRBV20-1 NA NA SASWDTQY
TRBJ1-1 TRBV6-5 TRBD1 NA VSRTGNTEAF
TRBJ2-1 TRBV9 TRBD1 NA ASSVRQGAYNEQF
TRBJ2-7 TRBV6-5 NA NA ASISTSSYEQY
TRBJ2-7 TRBV29-1 NA NA SVSVLSYEQY
TRBJ1-5 TRBV11-2 NA NA ASSLTGSGNQPQH
TRBJ2-1 TRBV10-3 TRBD2 NA AISDPIGPRGDEQF
TRBJ2-1 TRBV19 TRBD2 NA ASQSGLAENNEQF
TRBJ1-1 TRBV9 NA NA ASSVAFDAEAF
TRBJ1-3 TRBV5-5 NA NA ASSLAVYSGNTIY
TRBJ2-1 TRBV5-4 NA few VPNNEQF
TRBJ2-7 TRBV19 TRBD1 many ASSRGQGTTSYEQY
TRBJ2-1 TRBV5-1 NA few ASRSSGQLNEQF
TRBJ2-5 TRBV10-3 NA NA AIKLSGKETQY
TRBJ1-2 TRBV5-6 TRBD1 few ASSSPGTGGVLGYT
TRBJ2-5 TRBV6-1 TRBD1 NA ASGYRGMETQY
TRBJ2-7 TRBV9 NA NA ASSVGPGAYEQY